The text below deals with one T cell receptor (beta chain). This CDR3 has 13 residues. The V end was cut by 4 bases, the J end by 1 base, with 9 bases between. Germline CDR1 SGHRS, CDR2 YFSETQ. The sample belongs to a study of blood T cell repertoires in COVID-19. The overall study: From T cells, B-cell-depleted T cells, or PBMCs came the material, which was cDNA or gDNA.

Clones were sequenced by immunoSEQ multiplex PCR, and TCRdb holds only the in-frame ones, with some missing. The sample shows under 200,000 clones, approximately 90% of them seen only once. The receptor comes from a man in his late teens or twenties with acute or convalescent COVID-19. Sequenced material: peripheral blood. The gene calls are TRBV5-1 and TRBJ2-7; D is unresolved. The CDR3 bases are TGCGCCAGCAGCATCAGCGATTCCTACGAGCAGTACTTC. Translating gives CASSISDSYEQYF.